This T cell receptor (beta chain) appears in the sequencing data of a study of blood T cell repertoires in COVID-19. In the study overall: Spain, Italy and the United States supplied samples that represented acute and convalescent COVID-19. Nucleic acid was either cDNA or gDNA, and it came from T cells, B-cell-depleted T cells, or PBMCs.

The Seattle site enrolled patients during active infection and followed them longitudinally. Profiling relied on immunoSEQ multiplex PCR, and the TCRdb table lists in-frame clones only, not all of them. The profile covers around 71,000 clones, with roughly 84% appearing a single time and 6.5% to 7.5% taken by the ten largest. V was pared by 4 bases and J by 2 bases, with 9 bases between. This CDR3 comprises 13 residues. The germline V gene encodes CDR1 LNHDA and CDR2 SQIVND (reference sequence). The receptor comes from a man younger than 45 with COVID-19, enrolled during active disease. The gene calls are TRBV19 and TRBJ2-7; a possible D gene is TRBD1 (6 bases). The sequencing input was peripheral blood. DNA for the CDR3: TGTGCCAGTAGTAGAACAGGGACCTACGAGCAGTACTTC. Amino acids: CASSRTGTYEQYF.